The next 29 T cell receptor beta chains were all read from a single sample in a study of blood T cell repertoires in COVID-19. Sequencing was performed with immunoSEQ multiplex PCR; in TCRdb, only in-frame clones are kept and a portion is missing. The profile shows under 350,000 clones, more than 85% of them singletons. Sequenced: peripheral blood. The receptors were sampled from a man aged 65 to 79 with acute or convalescent COVID-19.

The table lists this clone with a few counts. The chain combines TRBV3-1 (or the pseudogene TRBV3-2) with TRBJ2-6; 9 positions agree with TRBD1. Germline V lookup: CDR1 LGHDT, CDR2 YNNKEL (reference sequence). CDR3 length equals 20 residues. Trimming removed 1 base from V and 0 bases from J; junction bases left unmatched: 10. This chain's CDR3 is CASSQVVGDREVSGANVLTF. The DNA for the CDR3 is TGTGCCAGCAGCCAAGTAGTTGGGGACAGGGAGGTCTCTGGGGCCAACGTCCTGACTTTC.

This chain joins TRBV12-1 and TRBJ2-5; the table names TRBD2, a call not compared with the DNA. TRBV12-1 is a recognized pseudogene. The CDR3 length is 12 residues. This CDR3 reads CAILAGGETQYF. CDR3 DNA: TGTGCCATACTAGCGGGAGGGGAGACCCAGTACTTC.

This chain connects TRBV30 to TRBJ2-1, with 9 bases fitting TRBD2. Trimming at V came to 1 base and at J to 4 bases, leaving 2 bases not matched to a gene. CDR1 GTSNPN and CDR2 SVGIG come from the germline V gene (reference sequence). This CDR3 contains 14 residues. CDR3 nucleotide sequence: TGTGCCTGGAGTGCAGGACTAGCGTACAATGAGCAGTTCTTC. Residues: CAWSAGLAYNEQFF.

The chain carries TRBV27 and TRBJ2-7; TRBD2 is a possible D gene (5 bases). Per the germline V gene, CDR1 is MNHEY and CDR2 is SMNVEV (reference sequence). There are 14 residues in the CDR3. The ends were cut back, 5 bases at V and 5 bases at J, with 16 bases in the middle. CDR3 nucleotide sequence: TGTGCCAGCAGTAAACCGGGCCTGCGGGACGAGCAGTACTTC. As protein: CASSKPGLRDEQYF.

The chain has TRBV6-5 and TRBJ1-1, with no clear D. CDR1 and CDR2 from the germline V gene are MNHEY and SVGAGI. This CDR3 region has 13 residues. V lost 6 bases, J lost 5 bases, and 13 bases lay in between. The CDR3 DNA reads as TGTGCCAGCAGACTAGGGCTAGAAACTGAAGCTTTCTTT. Translating it yields CASRLGLETEAFF.

This clone was detected once. V and J are TRBV21-1 and TRBJ1-6; the table's TRBD1 call for D was not verified on the DNA. TRBV21-1 is a pseudogene locus. This CDR3 spans 16 amino acids. The CDR3, as DNA: TGTGCCAGCAGCTCCCGGGACAGGACAGGCCTTTCACCCCTCCACTTT. This encodes CASSSRDRTGLSPLHF.

The gene calls are TRBV12-3 or TRBV12-4 and TRBJ2-7, with D possibly TRBD1 on 6 matching bases. The CDR3 spans 12 residues. With 6 bases removed from V and 8 bases from J, the gap between germline ends came to 14 bases. The DNA for the CDR3 is TGTGCCAGCAGGACTACAGGGCCGCAGCAGTACTTC. This gives the protein CASRTTGPQQYF.

The CDR3 is CASSPGTGLNTEAFF. The CDR3 DNA reads TGTGCCAGCTCACCGGGAACAGGATTGAACACTGAAGCTTTCTTT. The gene calls are TRBV18 and TRBJ1-1; weak D call: TRBD1 (5 bases). Per the germline V gene, CDR1 is KGHSH and CDR2 is LQKENI. This CDR3 is built from 15 residues. Trimming shortened V by 3 bases and J by 0 bases, and 11 bases separated the two germline ends.

The chain uses TRBV7-2 and TRBJ1-1; 9 nucleotides align to TRBD1. The CDR3 spans 16 residues. Germline V gene sequence: CDR1 SGHTA, CDR2 FQGNSA. V dropped 5 bases and J dropped 0; count of bases not matched to a gene: 7. The CDR3 bases are TGTGCCAGCAGCGCGGGGACAGGGTTGATGAACACTGAAGCTTTCTTT. As protein: CASSAGTGLMNTEAFF.

The rearrangement joins TRBV27 to TRBJ1-2, with D perhaps TRBD1 (5 bases). Per germline, CDR1 MNHEY and CDR2 SMNVEV (reference sequence). The CDR3 length is 13 residues. V was clipped by 6 bases and J by 4 bases, with 12 bases between them. The CDR3 loop is CASRPLGGYGYTF. CDR3 bases: TGTGCCAGCAGACCCCTGGGGGGCTATGGCTACACCTTC.

This clone was found once. The chain carries TRBV4-3 and TRBJ1-4; TRBD1 agrees at 9 bases. The ends lost 4 bases at V and 5 bases at J; junction bases unmatched: 8. Per germline, CDR1 LGHNA and CDR2 YSLEER. This CDR3 contains 16 residues. The DNA of the CDR3 is TGCGCCAGCAGCCTCTCCCCGGGACAGGGAAATGAAAAACTGTTTTTT. Residues: CASSLSPGQGNEKLFF.

This chain connects TRBV6-5 to TRBJ2-7, with 7 bases lining up with TRBD1. Germline V gene lookup returns CDR1 MNHEY and CDR2 SVGAGI. The CDR3 consists of 15 residues. The V segment lost 7 bases and the J segment 4 bases; nucleotides outside the gene matches: 13. DNA of the CDR3: TGTGCCAGCACCAACAACGGAGCAGGGGGATACGAGCAGTACTTC. This gives the protein CASTNNGAGGYEQYF.

The gene calls are TRBV9 and TRBJ2-3, with 10 positions matching TRBD2. CDR1 is SGDLS and CDR2 is YYNGEE in the germline V gene. This CDR3 comprises 14 residues. V shed 6 bases, J shed 8 bases, and the junction held 9 bases outside the gene matches. CDR3 nucleotides: TGTGCCAGCAAAGCGGGGGGGATGAGTGGTACGCAGTATTTT. Translation gives CASKAGGMSGTQYF.

The chain joins TRBV7-2 to TRBJ2-2; 10 bases are shared with TRBD2. Trimming at V came to 1 base and at J to 6 bases, leaving 2 bases not matched to a gene. This CDR3 contains 15 residues. The V gene's germline CDR1 is SGHTA and CDR2 FQGNSA. CDR3 loop: CASSLVSGGAGELFF. The CDR3 region has the DNA TGTGCCAGCAGCTTAGTGAGCGGGGGGGCCGGGGAGCTGTTTTTT.

Here the CDR3 reads CAISDSSYEQYF. The CDR3 region has the DNA TGTGCCATCAGTGACAGCTCCTACGAGCAGTACTTC. This sequence joins TRBV10-3 and TRBJ2-7; no clear D. V was pared by 3 bases and J by 0 bases, with 3 bases between. This CDR3 region has 12 residues. Germline V lookup: CDR1 ENHRY, CDR2 SYGVKD.

This clone was picked up one time. The V and J genes are TRBV24-1 and TRBJ2-1; a weak D match, TRBD2 (5 bases). The V gene lost 6 bases and the J gene lost 3 bases, with 8 bases spanning the gap. CDR1 and CDR2 (germline): KGHDR, SFDVKD. The CDR3 sequence is 13 residues long. CDR3 DNA: TGTGCCACCAGTAAGCGGAACTACAATGAGCAGTTCTTC. Translating gives CATSKRNYNEQFF.

This chain links TRBV9 with TRBJ2-3, with D possibly TRBD1 on 7 matching bases. Deletions cut 4 bases from V and 1 base from J, with 16 bases between. Germline V lookup: CDR1 SGDLS, CDR2 YYNGEE. The CDR3 length is 16 residues. The CDR3 loop is CASSPQGGSGTDTQYF. CDR3 bases: TGTGCCAGCAGCCCTCAGGGGGGTAGCGGCACAGATACGCAGTATTTT.

CDR3 region: CASSLDRNSNQPQHF. CDR3 DNA: TGTGCCAGCAGCTTGGACAGAAATAGCAATCAGCCCCAGCATTTT. The chain joins TRBV5-5 to TRBJ1-5; D unclear. The V end lost 0 bases, the J end lost 0 bases, and 7 bases lay between the germline ends. The CDR3 extends over 15 amino acids. Germline assignment: CDR1 SGHKS and CDR2 YYEKEE (reference sequence).

This chain connects TRBV29-1 to TRBJ1-1; 9 bases match TRBD1. The V and J ends lost 2 bases and 1 base, in that order; junction bases with no gene match: 2. CDR3 length equals 14 residues. CDR1 and CDR2 from the germline V gene are SQVTM and ANQGSEA. CDR3 sequence (DNA): TGCAGCGTTGAAAGGGACAGGGCGAACACTGAAGCTTTCTTT. This encodes CSVERDRANTEAFF.

The count of this clone is one. This chain links TRBV28 with TRBJ1-4; 11 bases match TRBD1. V trimming: 6 bases; J trimming: 2 bases; junction bases outside the gene matches: 8. The CDR3 spans 17 residues. Germline values: CDR1 MDHEN, CDR2 SYDVKM. CDR3 amino acids: CASSRWDRGTTNEKLFF. The CDR3 region has the DNA TGTGCCAGCAGCCGATGGGACAGGGGGACTACTAATGAAAAACTGTTTTTT.

This rearrangement joins TRBV21-1 to TRBJ1-5; the table's D gene call, TRBD1, was not cross checked with the DNA. TRBV21-1 is listed as a pseudogene. The CDR3 contains 16 residues. For the CDR3, the DNA is TGTGCCAGCAGCAAGCAGGGGGCACAAAGCAATCAGCCCCAGCATTTT. Amino acids: CASSKQGAQSNQPQHF.

V gene TRBV6-5 combines with J gene TRBJ1-5, with a possible D match to TRBD1 (5 bases). V was trimmed by 6 bases and J by 4 bases, leaving 13 bases between them. CDR3 length equals 14 residues. Per the germline V gene, CDR1 is MNHEY and CDR2 is SVGAGI. The CDR3 DNA is TGTGCCAGCAGGGTAGGGCAGGGTAATCAGCCCCAGCATTTT. This sequence encodes CASRVGQGNQPQHF.

The chain uses TRBV7-2 and TRBJ2-1, with D maybe TRBD1 (6 bases). The germline gives CDR1 SGHTA, CDR2 FQGNSA. This CDR3 has 13 amino acids. Between the trimmed V and J ends, which lost 5 bases and 15 bases, there was a span of 20 bases. The CDR3 protein is CASSTTPRGYLFF. CDR3 DNA sequence: TGTGCCAGCAGCACAACCCCCAGGGGATATTTGTTCTTC.

The V call is TRBV5-5, the J call TRBJ1-5; D unclear. This CDR3 region has 15 residues. V was cut by 2 bases and J by 3 bases, with 12 bases left in between. CDR1 is SGHKS, CDR2 YYEKEE, per germline (reference sequence). CDR3 loop: CASSLDTVNNQPQHF. Written as DNA, the CDR3 is TGTGCCAGCAGCTTAGATACGGTGAACAATCAGCCCCAGCATTTT.

V and J are TRBV2 and TRBJ2-1; tentative D call: TRBD1 (5 bases). Germline assignment: CDR1 SNHLY and CDR2 FYNNEI. Trimming removed 7 bases from V and 2 bases from J, with 12 bases in between. The CDR3 covers 14 residues. The CDR3 region has the DNA TGTGCCAGCACAGATAGGGGAACCTACAATGAGCAGTTCTTC. Translation gives CASTDRGTYNEQFF. The whole variable domain, filled in from reference TRBV2 and TRBJ2-1, reads EPEVTQTPSHQVTQMGQEVILRCVPISNHLYFYWYRQILGQKVEFLVSFYNNEISEKSEIFDDQFSVERPDGSNFTLKIRSTKLEDSAMYFCASTDRGTYNEQFFGPGTRLTVL.

This chain uses TRBV11-3 with TRBJ2-1; 10 nucleotides align to TRBD1. Germline CDR1 SGHNT, CDR2 YENEEA. The CDR3 spans 14 residues. V lost 5 bases, J lost 11 bases, and 9 bases stayed unmatched. This CDR3 reads CASSADRDRGQQFF. CDR3 nucleotide sequence: TGTGCCAGCAGCGCCGACCGGGACAGGGGTCAGCAGTTCTTC.

The chain joins TRBV28 to TRBJ2-1, with 9 bases matching TRBD2. The CDR3 has 13 residues. Germline V CDR1 and CDR2: MDHEN, SYDVKM. The ends lost 8 bases at V and 9 bases at J; junction bases unmatched: 8. The CDR3 region is CASHLAGNGEQFF. CDR3 in DNA: TGTGCCAGCCATCTAGCGGGAAACGGTGAGCAGTTCTTC. Based on the CDR3 plus reference TRBV28 and TRBJ2-1, the full variable domain is DVKVTQSSRYLVKRTGEKVFLECVQDMDHENMFWYRQDPGLGLRLIYFSYDVKMKEKGDIPEGYSVSREKKERFSLILESASTNQTSMYLCASHLAGNGEQFFGPGTRLTVL.

The chain employs TRBV7-9 and TRBJ2-5; TRBD2 agrees at 10 bases. Looked up from germline, CDR1 is SEHNR and CDR2 is FQNEAQ (reference sequence). Trimming took 5 bases from V and 5 from J; bases not matched to a gene: 8. This CDR3 region has 15 residues. CDR3 sequence (DNA): TGTGCCAGCAGCGCAACTAGCGGGACGGGGGAGACCCAGTACTTC. This codes for CASSATSGTGETQYF.

This clone was seen only once. V is TRBV24-1 and J is TRBJ1-4; maybe TRBD1 (6 bases). Germline CDR1 and CDR2: KGHDR and SFDVKD. V lost 10 bases, J lost 4 bases, and 9 bases lay in between. CDR3 size: 12 residues. The CDR3 loop is CATSDSNEKLFF. The CDR3 nucleotides are TGTGCCACTTCGGACAGTAATGAAAAACTGTTTTTT.